Shown below are 21 T cell receptor beta chains from a single sample sequenced in a study of cytomegalovirus exposure and HLA in healthy donors. The PCR ran on 60 Vbeta and 13 Jbeta primers. Data came from immunoSEQ multiplex PCR; TCRdb stores just in-frame clones and leaves some out. The repertoire has 55,000 to 80,000 clones, 65% to 70% of them found once; the top ten carry about a fifth. Sequenced sample: PBMCs. Receptors were obtained from a middle-aged man in good health and CMV-seropositive.

This rearrangement joins TRBV7-2 to TRBJ2-7; D gene ambiguous. Trimming took off 5 bases at V and 2 bases at J, with 16 bases between the two ends. This CDR3 has 15 residues. Per the germline V gene, CDR1 is SGHTA and CDR2 is FQGNSA. The CDR3 sequence is CASSLTPGLTYEQYF. The CDR3 DNA follows: TGTGCCAGCAGCCTCACTCCGGGTCTCACCTACGAGCAGTACTTC.

In this sample, this clone turned up a few times. This chain uses TRBV2 with TRBJ1-1; maybe TRBD1 (5 bases). CDR1 SNHLY and CDR2 FYNNEI come from the germline V gene. This CDR3 is 14 amino acids long. The V and J ends lost 6 bases and 0 bases respectively, with 11 bases between them. This chain's CDR3 is CASRSATVNTEAFF. CDR3 DNA: TGTGCCAGCAGATCCGCGACAGTGAACACTGAAGCTTTCTTT.

The chain has TRBV29-1 and TRBJ2-5; D gene unclear. The germline V gene has CDR1 SQVTM and CDR2 ANQGSEA. Trimming cost V 6 bases and J 5 bases, with 16 bases left between them. The CDR3 is made up of 13 amino acids. CDR3 region: CSVALDIGETQYF. The CDR3 DNA reads TGCAGCGTCGCCCTCGACATAGGCGAGACCCAGTACTTC.

J is TRBJ1-1 and V is TRBV7-8; no clear D gene. V was trimmed by 7 bases and J by 3 bases, leaving 21 bases between them. CDR1 and CDR2 (germline): SGHVS, FQNEAQ. This CDR3 contains 16 residues. CDR3 nucleotides: TGTGCCAGCACGTCCGCAAGCCGGGCGAGGGACACTGAAGCTTTCTTT. Its protein product is CASTSASRARDTEAFF.

The rearrangement joins TRBV25-1 to TRBJ1-1, with D possibly TRBD1 on 6 matching bases. CDR3 length: 11 amino acids. Trimming took off 6 bases at V and 4 bases at J, with 6 bases between the two ends. CDR1 and CDR2 from the germline V gene are MGHDK and SYGVNS. The CDR3 protein is CASRTGTEAFF. The CDR3 DNA reads as TGTGCCAGCAGGACAGGCACTGAAGCTTTCTTT.

This clone was counted between two and nine times. The rearrangement uses TRBV4-2 and TRBJ2-7, with D perhaps matching TRBD2 (5 bases). This CDR3 has 13 residues. The germline V gene has CDR1 LGHNA and CDR2 YNFKEQ. Between the trimmed V and J ends, which lost 0 bases and 6 bases, there was a span of 9 bases. CDR3 DNA sequence: TGTGCCAGCAGCCAAGATCTTGGGAGCGAGCAGTACTTC. Its protein is CASSQDLGSEQYF.

This chain uses TRBV23-1 with TRBJ2-7; 7 nucleotides align to TRBD1. TRBV23-1 is classed as an ORF, of uncertain function. The CDR3 runs 16 residues. Germline trimming cut 2 bases from V and 2 bases from J; bases unmatched to any gene: 9. The CDR3 spells CASSQTQGWGPYEQYF. CDR3 sequence (DNA): TGCGCCAGCAGTCAAACACAGGGGTGGGGTCCCTACGAGCAGTACTTC.

The DNA for the CDR3 is TGTGCCAGCAGCTTTTGGCGGGGACAGGGGGTGACCGGGGAGCTGTTTTTT. Translating it yields CASSFWRGQGVTGELFF. The chain carries TRBV11-2 and TRBJ2-2; 11 bases map to TRBD1. J lost 5 bases, V lost 3 bases, and 8 bases had no gene match. Germline-derived CDR1 and CDR2 are SGHAT and FQNNGV. There are 17 residues in the CDR3.

This chain connects TRBV27 to TRBJ2-7; perhaps TRBD1 as D (6 bases). The CDR3 covers 13 residues. Trimming pared 8 bases from V and 3 bases from J, leaving 14 bases between. Looked up from germline, CDR1 is MNHEY and CDR2 is SMNVEV (reference sequence). The CDR3 spells CASGQGQLYEQYF. In DNA form, the CDR3 reads TGTGCCAGCGGGCAGGGGCAACTCTACGAGCAGTACTTC.

This chain uses TRBV7-2 with TRBJ2-7; perhaps TRBD2 as D (5 bases). The CDR3 totals 17 residues. V lost 4 bases, J lost 0 bases, and 19 bases lay in between. Germline CDR1 and CDR2: SGHTA and FQGNSA. CDR3 nucleotides: TGTGCCAGCAGCTCCCGGGTCGGATTTGGGAGCTCCTACGAGCAGTACTTC. Translated, it gives CASSSRVGFGSSYEQYF.

The J gene is TRBJ1-2, the V gene TRBV5-1, with unresolved D. Deletions cut 0 bases from V and 4 bases from J, with 10 bases between. This CDR3 is 14 amino acids long. The germline V gene has CDR1 SGHRS and CDR2 YFSETQ. The CDR3: CASSLGPNSYGYTF. CDR3 nucleotides: TGCGCCAGCAGCTTGGGCCCAAACTCCTATGGCTACACCTTC.

This chain connects TRBV6-5 to TRBJ2-5; TRBD2 might be the D (5 bases). V was cut by 2 bases and J by 5 bases, with 12 bases left in between. The CDR3 contains 14 residues. Germline values: CDR1 MNHEY, CDR2 SVGAGI. DNA for the CDR3: TGTGCCAGCAGTTACGCCCCAGCGGCGGAGACCCAGTACTTC. Protein: CASSYAPAAETQYF.

The chain is built from TRBV30 and TRBJ2-5; TRBD1 matches 8 bases. V trimming: 0 bases; J trimming: 4 bases; junction bases outside the gene matches: 7. This CDR3 spans 15 amino acids. Per the germline V gene, CDR1 is GTSNPN and CDR2 is SVGIG (reference sequence). The CDR3 coding sequence is TGTGCCTGGAGTGTATCTGGACAGGGAAGAGAGACCCAGTACTTC. Translation: CAWSVSGQGRETQYF.

The J gene is TRBJ1-4, the V gene TRBV28; 7 bases are a match to TRBD1. The CDR3 consists of 15 residues. The J segment lost 6 bases and the V segment lost 5 bases, leaving 9 bases of the junction unmatched. CDR1 is MDHEN, CDR2 SYDVKM, per germline. The CDR3 spells CASSPGGKVDEKLFF. The DNA of the CDR3 is TGTGCCAGCAGTCCAGGGGGTAAGGTCGATGAAAAACTGTTTTTT.

The V call is TRBV4-2, the J call TRBJ2-2; perhaps TRBD2 as D (6 bases). The CDR3 has 14 amino acids. CDR1 LGHNA and CDR2 YNFKEQ come from the germline V gene. The ends were cut back, 1 base at V and 3 bases at J, with 6 bases in the middle. The CDR3 here is CASSQAGDTGELFF. The CDR3 DNA follows: TGTGCCAGCAGCCAAGCGGGGGACACCGGGGAGCTGTTTTTT.

There are a few counts of this clone. The chain recombines TRBV4-1 with TRBJ1-1; D remains unclear. This CDR3 is 16 amino acids long. Trimming left V 0 bases short and J 6 bases short, with 17 bases between. Germline V gives CDR1 MGHRA, CDR2 YSYEKL. The CDR3 region is CASSQDKAPGWSEAFF. DNA of the CDR3: TGCGCCAGCAGCCAAGATAAGGCGCCGGGTTGGTCTGAAGCTTTCTTT.

The J gene is TRBJ1-3, the V gene TRBV5-1; the D is unclear. This CDR3 has 14 residues. Trimming shortened V by 2 bases and J by 8 bases, and 14 bases separated the two germline ends. Germline V gives CDR1 SGHRS, CDR2 YFSETQ. The CDR3 is CASSFGRARDTIYF. Here the CDR3 DNA reads TGCGCCAGCAGCTTTGGGAGGGCACGGGACACCATATATTTT.

The V and J genes are TRBV30 and TRBJ2-2; D gene uncertain. The J call may be incorrect, as the DNA end agrees better with TRBJ1-3. The CDR3 runs 17 residues. Germline loops: CDR1 GTSNPN, CDR2 SVGIG (reference sequence). The CDR3 region has the DNA TGTGCCTGGAGCCAAAATTTAGGAGGGCTGGTGGAGAACACCATATATTTT. Encoded protein: CAWSQNLGGLVENTIYF.

The V and J genes are TRBV7-6 and TRBJ2-1; TRBD2 aligns across 10 bases. The J segment lost 6 bases and the V segment lost 5 bases, leaving 10 bases of the junction unmatched. The CDR3 covers 16 residues. CDR1 and CDR2 from the germline V gene are SGHVS and FNYEAQ. CDR3 nucleotide sequence: TGTGCCAGCAGCCCACAGGTAGCGGGGGGACTCAATGAGCAGTTCTTC. Translated: CASSPQVAGGLNEQFF.

This clone was observed a few times. The chain employs TRBV27 and TRBJ2-7; maybe TRBD2 (5 bases). V lost 3 bases and J 0 bases, leaving 9 bases between the germline ends. From germline, CDR1 is MNHEY and CDR2 SMNVEV (reference sequence). The CDR3 spans 14 residues. The chain's CDR3 is CASSFAGDSYEQYF. The DNA for the CDR3 is TGTGCCAGCAGTTTTGCCGGGGACTCCTACGAGCAGTACTTC.

This clone showed up just a few times. The gene calls are TRBV4-1 and TRBJ2-3, with 7 positions matching TRBD2. This CDR3 is built from 14 residues. J lost 7 bases, V lost 0 bases, and 4 bases had no gene match. The germline V gene has CDR1 MGHRA and CDR2 YSYEKL. Here the CDR3 reads CASSQDRGVHTQYF. Written as DNA, the CDR3 is TGCGCCAGCAGCCAAGATCGGGGGGTGCATACGCAGTATTTT.